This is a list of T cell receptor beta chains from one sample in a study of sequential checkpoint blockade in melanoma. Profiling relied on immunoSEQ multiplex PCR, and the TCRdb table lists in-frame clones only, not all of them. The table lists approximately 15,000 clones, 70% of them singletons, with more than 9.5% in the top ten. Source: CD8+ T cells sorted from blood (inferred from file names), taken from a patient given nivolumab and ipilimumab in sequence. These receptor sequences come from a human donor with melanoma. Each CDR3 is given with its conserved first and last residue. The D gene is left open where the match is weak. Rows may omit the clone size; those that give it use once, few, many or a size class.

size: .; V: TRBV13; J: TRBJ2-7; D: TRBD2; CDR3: CASRNGRGGRYEQYF; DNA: TGTGCCAGCAGGAATGGACGGGGGGGGCGGTACGAGCAGTACTTC
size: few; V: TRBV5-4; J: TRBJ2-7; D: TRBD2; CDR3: CASSQEASGNYEQYF; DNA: TGTGCCAGCAGCCAAGAGGCTAGCGGGAACTACGAGCAGTACTTC
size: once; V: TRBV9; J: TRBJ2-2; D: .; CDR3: CASSVGSVNTGELFF; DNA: TGTGCCAGCAGCGTAGGGTCGGTGAACACCGGGGAGCTGTTTTTT
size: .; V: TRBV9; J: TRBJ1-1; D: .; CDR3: CASSSGQIRSNTEAFF; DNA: TGTGCCAGCAGCTCAGGACAGATACGATCGAACACTGAAGCTTTCTTT
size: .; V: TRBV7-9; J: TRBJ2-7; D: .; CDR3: CASSQAARGYEQYF; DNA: TGTGCCAGCAGTCAAGCCGCCAGGGGCTACGAGCAGTACTTC
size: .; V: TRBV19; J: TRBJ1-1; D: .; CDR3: CASTLAMNGATEAFF; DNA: TGTGCCAGTACCCTGGCTATGAATGGGGCCACTGAAGCTTTCTTT
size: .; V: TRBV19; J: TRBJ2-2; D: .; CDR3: CASSTGATGELFF; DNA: TGTGCCAGTAGTACAGGGGCGACCGGGGAGCTGTTTTTT
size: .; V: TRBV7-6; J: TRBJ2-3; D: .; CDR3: CASSSPGDFTDTQYF; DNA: TGTGCCAGCAGCTCGCCGGGGGACTTCACAGATACGCAGTATTTT
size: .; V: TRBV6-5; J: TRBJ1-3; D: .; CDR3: CASSYSSVDTIYF; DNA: TGTGCCAGCAGTTACTCGAGTGTAGACACCATATATTTT
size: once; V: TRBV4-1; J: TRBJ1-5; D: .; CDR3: CASSLGPGREQPQHF; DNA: TGCGCCAGCAGCCTAGGACCAGGGAGGGAACAGCCCCAGCATTTT
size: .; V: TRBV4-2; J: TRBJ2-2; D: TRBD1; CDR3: CASSLWTGEINTGELFF; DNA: TGTGCCAGCAGCTTGTGGACAGGAGAGATTAACACCGGGGAGCTGTTTTTT
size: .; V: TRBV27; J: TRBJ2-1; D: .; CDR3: CASRRVKPYNEQFF; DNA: TGTGCCAGCAGAAGAGTAAAACCGTACAATGAGCAGTTCTTC
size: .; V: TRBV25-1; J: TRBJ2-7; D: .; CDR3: CASSEWGEGPYEQYF; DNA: TGTGCCAGCAGTGAATGGGGGGAAGGGCCCTACGAGCAGTACTTC
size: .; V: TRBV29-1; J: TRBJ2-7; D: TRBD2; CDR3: CSVDGGALDEQYF; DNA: TGCAGCGTTGACGGGGGGGCGCTGGACGAGCAGTACTTC
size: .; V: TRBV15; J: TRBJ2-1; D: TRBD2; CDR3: CATSSPPTSGVSYNEQFF; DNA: TGTGCCACCAGCTCTCCCCCGACTAGCGGGGTATCCTACAATGAGCAGTTCTTC
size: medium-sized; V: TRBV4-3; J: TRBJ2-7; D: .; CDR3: CASSQDGGAGYYEQYF; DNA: TGCGCCAGCAGCCAAGATGGGGGGGCCGGGTACTACGAGCAGTACTTC
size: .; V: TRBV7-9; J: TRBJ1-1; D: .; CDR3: CASSLKGRGETEAFF; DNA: TGTGCCAGCAGCCTCAAGGGGCGGGGGGAAACTGAAGCTTTCTTT
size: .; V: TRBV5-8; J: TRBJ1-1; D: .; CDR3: CASSFGRDVAFF; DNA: TGTGCCAGCAGCTTCGGCAGGGATGTAGCTTTCTTT
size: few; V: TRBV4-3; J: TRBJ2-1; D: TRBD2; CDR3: CASSHGGGAFEQFF; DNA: TGCGCCAGCAGCCACGGCGGGGGGGCCTTTGAGCAGTTCTTC
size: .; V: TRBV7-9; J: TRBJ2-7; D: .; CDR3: CASSLTFDEQYF; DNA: TGTGCCAGCAGCTTGACATTCGACGAGCAGTACTTC
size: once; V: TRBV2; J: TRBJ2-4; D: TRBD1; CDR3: CASGGTGVQNIQYF; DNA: TGTGCCAGCGGCGGGACAGGGGTCCAAAACATTCAGTACTTC
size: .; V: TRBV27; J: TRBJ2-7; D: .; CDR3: CASSLSQAGEQYF; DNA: TGTGCCAGCAGTTTATCCCAGGCGGGAGAGCAGTACTTC
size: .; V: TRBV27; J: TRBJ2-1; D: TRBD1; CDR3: CASSLKDRAYNEQFF; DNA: TGTGCCAGCAGTTTGAAGGACAGGGCTTACAATGAGCAGTTCTTC
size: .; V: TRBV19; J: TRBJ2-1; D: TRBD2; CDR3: CASTIPDPSGSHNEQFF; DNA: TGTGCCAGTACCATCCCAGATCCTAGCGGGAGTCACAATGAGCAGTTCTTC
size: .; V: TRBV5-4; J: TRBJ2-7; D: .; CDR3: CATTRNGTHYEQYF; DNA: TGTGCCACCACCCGTAATGGGACTCACTACGAGCAGTACTTC
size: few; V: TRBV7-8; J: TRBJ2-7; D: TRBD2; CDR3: CASSLVRPSGTYEQYF; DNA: TGTGCCAGCAGCTTAGTTAGGCCTAGCGGAACCTACGAGCAGTACTTC
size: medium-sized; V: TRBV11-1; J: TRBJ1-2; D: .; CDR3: CASSYVTSYGYTF; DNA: TGTGCCAGCAGCTACGTAACTAGCTATGGCTACACCTTC
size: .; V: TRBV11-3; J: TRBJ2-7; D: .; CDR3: CASSLFGESSYEQYF; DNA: TGTGCCAGCAGCTTGTTCGGTGAAAGCTCCTACGAGCAGTACTTC
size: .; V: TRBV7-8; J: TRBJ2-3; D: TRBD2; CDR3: CASSSIAGDRTDTQYF; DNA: TGTGCCAGCAGCTCCATAGCGGGAGACCGCACAGATACGCAGTATTTT
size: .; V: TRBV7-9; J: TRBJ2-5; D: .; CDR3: CASSPDSNQETQYF; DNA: TGTGCCAGCAGCCCGGACAGCAACCAAGAGACCCAGTACTTC
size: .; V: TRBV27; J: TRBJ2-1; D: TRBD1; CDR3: CASSRGQAVRNEQFF; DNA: TGTGCCAGCAGCCGCGGACAGGCGGTCCGCAATGAGCAGTTCTTC
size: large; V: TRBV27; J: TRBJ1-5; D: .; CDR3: CASSTYFGQPQHF; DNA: TGTGCCAGCAGTACATATTTTGGTCAGCCCCAGCATTTT
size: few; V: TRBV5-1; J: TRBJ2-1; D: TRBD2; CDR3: CASSPQTSGAYNEQFF; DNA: TGCGCCAGCAGCCCACAGACTAGCGGGGCTTACAATGAGCAGTTCTTC
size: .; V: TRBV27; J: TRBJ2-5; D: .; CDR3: CASSRGSRETQYF; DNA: TGTGCCAGCAGTCGAGGGAGTCGAGAGACCCAGTACTTC
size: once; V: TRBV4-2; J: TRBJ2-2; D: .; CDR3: CASSQDQGGITGELFF; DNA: TGTGCCAGCAGCCAAGATCAAGGGGGAATCACCGGGGAGCTGTTTTTT